The 13 T cell receptor beta chains in this list originate from one sample, sequenced in a study of CD8 T cells in ankylosing spondylitis (dated by TCRdb to about 2017). Library construction relied on 5' RACE. The instrument was an Illumina HiSeq 2500. TCRdb took the public reads, trimmed them with fastp at Q25, ran MiXCR for clone calling and kept in-frame beta chains. CDR3 protein sequences are deduplicated, and each keeps its most common genes and DNA. This sample lists 450,000 to 550,000 distinct CDR3 sequences; approximately 5.3% were detected once. Under 4.5% of the sample goes to the ten largest clones. The investigation overall reported the following: A TCR beta motif of eight highly homologous amino acid variants appeared characteristic of blood from ankylosing spondylitis patients.

Their specific antigens are unknown. Sequencing was carried out using blood, either unsorted or a sorted T cell fraction (not recorded which). The receptor set was obtained from a male donor with ankylosing spondylitis.

In its sample, this clonotype was seen many times. The chain has TRBV3-1 and TRBJ2-1, with no clear D. Trimming pared 3 bases from V and 4 bases from J, leaving 10 bases between. The CDR3 consists of 14 residues. Looked up from germline, CDR1 is LGHDT and CDR2 is YNNKEL (reference sequence). Written as DNA, the CDR3 is TGTGCCAGCAGCCATAGCCTAAGATACAATGAGCAGTTCTTC. It is translated as CASSHSLRYNEQFF.

This clonotype has at least ten counts. CDR3 sequence reads: CASSLTGTSSPLHF. Written as DNA, the CDR3 is TGTGCCAGCAGCTTGACGGGTACGAGTTCACCCCTCCACTTT. The chain has TRBV5-5 and TRBJ1-6; D is unclear. This CDR3 region has 14 residues. Germline values: CDR1 SGHKS, CDR2 YYEKEE (reference sequence). The V end lost 1 base, the J end lost 9 bases, and 11 bases lay between the germline ends.

A few counts support this clonotype. This rearrangement joins TRBV5-6 to TRBJ2-5; TRBD1 might be the D (5 bases). The V gene's germline CDR1 is SGHDT and CDR2 YYEEEE. Trimming took 3 bases from V and 2 from J, leaving 8 bases between them. The CDR3 consists of 13 residues. The DNA of the CDR3 is TGTGCCAGCAGCTACGACAGACAAGAGACCCAGTACTTC. Amino acids: CASSYDRQETQYF.

The table lists this clonotype with many counts. The rearrangement links TRBV10-3 to TRBJ2-2, with D uncertain. Trimming removed 6 bases from V and 0 bases from J, with 14 bases in between. The CDR3 totals 16 residues. Germline V gene sequence: CDR1 ENHRY, CDR2 SYGVKD. This CDR3 is CAISFTWVTNTGELFF. CDR3 coding DNA: TGTGCCATCAGCTTCACGTGGGTTACGAACACCGGGGAGCTGTTTTTT.

This clonotype has ten or more counts. This sequence joins TRBV5-8 and TRBJ1-2; tentatively, D is TRBD1 (5 bases). Germline V gene data show CDR1 as SGHTS and CDR2 as YDEGEE. This CDR3 has 14 residues. V lost 1 base and J 6 bases, leaving 13 bases between the germline ends. CDR3 sequence: CASSLWQGNHGYTF. As DNA, the CDR3 is TGTGCCAGCAGCTTGTGGCAGGGTAATCATGGCTACACCTTC. The variable domain in full, completed from reference TRBV5-8 and TRBJ1-2, reads EAGVTQSPTHLIKTRGQQATLRCSPISGHTSVYWYQQALGLGLQFLLWYDEGEERNRGNFPPRFSGRQFPNYSSELNVNALELEDSALYLCASSLWQGNHGYTFGSGTRLTVV.

This clonotype was observed many times. The chain employs TRBV6-5 and TRBJ1-4; D is unresolved. The CDR3 extends over 14 amino acids. Germline-derived CDR1 and CDR2 are MNHEY and SVGAGI. Trimming removed 4 bases at V and 8 bases at J, with 14 bases between. CDR3 loop: CASSSVPVGEKLFF. CDR3 bases: TGTGCCAGCAGTTCCGTTCCTGTCGGGGAAAAACTGTTTTTT.

This clonotype showed up many times. The chain combines TRBV20-1 with TRBJ2-1; TRBD2 matches 8 bases. The J segment lost 9 bases and the V segment lost 7 bases, leaving 14 bases of the junction unmatched. Germline CDR1 reads DFQATT; CDR2 reads SNEGSKA (reference sequence). The CDR3 covers 14 residues. As DNA, the CDR3 is TGCAGTGGGAAAGCGGGAGCTTGGCTTGGTGAGCAGTTCTTC. Protein product: CSGKAGAWLGEQFF.

This clonotype was seen repeatedly, ten times or more. The rearrangement links TRBV10-3 to TRBJ2-7; TRBD2 aligns across 8 bases. This CDR3 contains 15 residues. The ends lost 7 bases at V and 3 bases at J; junction bases unmatched: 11. Germline V gene data show CDR1 as ENHRY and CDR2 as SYGVKD. The CDR3 protein is CAINPRGGENYEQYF. The CDR3 nucleotides are TGTGCCATCAACCCTCGGGGGGGCGAGAACTACGAGCAGTACTTC.

There are many counts of this clonotype. Here the CDR3 DNA reads TGTGCCAGCAGCGAAGTTGCGGGCTCCTACGAGCAGTACTTC. It yields the protein CASSEVAGSYEQYF. The chain carries TRBV9 and TRBJ2-7; maybe TRBD2 (5 bases). Per the germline V gene, CDR1 is SGDLS and CDR2 is YYNGEE. The CDR3 contains 14 residues. The germline V and J ends were trimmed by 3 bases and 0 bases, with 10 bases remaining between them.

This clonotype was counted many times. This chain links TRBV6-5 with TRBJ2-7; 7 bases line up with TRBD2. V shed 7 bases, J shed 7 bases, and the junction held 7 bases outside the gene matches. CDR1 MNHEY and CDR2 SVGAGI come from the germline V gene. The CDR3 totals 12 residues. In DNA form, the CDR3 reads TGTGCCAGCAAGGGAGGGCGCAATGAGCAGTACTTC. Amino acids: CASKGGRNEQYF.

Many counts were recorded for this clonotype. V and J are TRBV12-3 or TRBV12-4 and TRBJ1-1; 7 nucleotides align to TRBD1. There are 15 residues in the CDR3. After removal of 6 bases from V and 4 bases from J, the junction contained 11 bases not matched to a gene. CDR3 sequence reads: CASREEPDRVTEAFF. DNA of the CDR3: TGTGCCAGCAGAGAAGAACCAGACAGGGTCACTGAAGCTTTCTTT.

In its sample, this clonotype was seen many times. The gene calls are TRBV29-1 and TRBJ2-3; D remains ambiguous. V lost 7 bases and J 4 bases, leaving 15 bases between the germline ends. Germline CDR1 and CDR2: SQVTM and ANQGSEA. CDR3 size: 13 residues. This chain's CDR3 is CSATPGVADTQYF. The CDR3 bases are TGCAGCGCTACGCCGGGTGTCGCAGATACGCAGTATTTT.

This chain links TRBV5-1 with TRBJ2-6; D is perhaps TRBD1 (5 bases). The CDR3 covers 16 residues. Trimming took 5 bases from V and 2 from J, leaving 14 bases between them. Germline-derived CDR1 and CDR2 are SGHRS and YFSETQ. The CDR3: CASSRGRPPGANVLTF. In DNA form, the CDR3 reads TGCGCCAGCAGTAGGGGTCGTCCCCCTGGGGCCAACGTCCTGACTTTC.